This T cell receptor (beta chain) was retrieved from a study of blood T cell repertoires in COVID-19. Looking at the study overall: From the United States, Italy and Spain came samples of acute and convalescent COVID-19. From T cells, B-cell-depleted T cells, or PBMCs came the material, which was cDNA or gDNA.

In the original analysis: Amplification of reference gene primers provided the estimated nucleated cell counts. Clones were sequenced by immunoSEQ multiplex PCR, and TCRdb holds only the in-frame ones, with some missing. The V and J calls and clone size are taken from that table; D and trimming were inferred from the DNA. The sample consists of 80,000 or so clones, approximately 86% of them appearing once. This CDR3 is built from 13 residues. The V end lost 6 bases, the J end lost 3 bases, and 8 bases lay between the germline ends. This sequence was found in a human donor in a cohort sampled during active COVID-19. The sequenced sample was peripheral blood. The rearrangement uses TRBV12-3 or TRBV12-4 and TRBJ2-2; D is perhaps TRBD2 (5 bases). CDR3 loop: CASSSSDTGELFF. The CDR3 DNA reads as TGTGCCAGCAGCAGTAGCGACACCGGGGAGCTGTTTTTT.